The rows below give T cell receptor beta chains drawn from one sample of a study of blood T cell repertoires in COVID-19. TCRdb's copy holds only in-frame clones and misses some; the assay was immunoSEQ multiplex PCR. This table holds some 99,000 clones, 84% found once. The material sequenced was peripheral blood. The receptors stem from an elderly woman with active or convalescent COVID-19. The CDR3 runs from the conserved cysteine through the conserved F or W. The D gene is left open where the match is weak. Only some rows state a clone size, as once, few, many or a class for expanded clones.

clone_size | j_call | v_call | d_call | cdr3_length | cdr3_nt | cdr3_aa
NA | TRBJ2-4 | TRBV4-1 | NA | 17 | TGCGCCAGCAGCCAAGTAATGGGAGCAGTGGGCAAAAACATTCAGTACTTC | CASSQVMGAVGKNIQYF
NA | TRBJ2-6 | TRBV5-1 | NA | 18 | TGCGCCAGCAGCTTGGAAGGCCGACTCCCCGGTGGGGCCAACGTCCTGACTTTC | CASSLEGRLPGGANVLTF
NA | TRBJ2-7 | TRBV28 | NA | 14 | TGTGCCAGCAGTGAATACCAGTCAGTCCGAGAGCAGTACTTC | CASSEYQSVREQYF
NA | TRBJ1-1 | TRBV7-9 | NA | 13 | TGTGCCATAACCCTCCCTGGCGGTTTGCGAGCTTTCTTT | CAITLPGGLRAFF
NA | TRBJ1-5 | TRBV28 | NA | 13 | TGTGCCAGCGCTAAGTTGAGCAATCAGCCCCAGCATTTT | CASAKLSNQPQHF
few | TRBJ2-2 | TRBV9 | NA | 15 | TGTGCCAGCAGCGTAGCACTAGCCTGGGGCGGGGAGCTGTTTTTT | CASSVALAWGGELFF
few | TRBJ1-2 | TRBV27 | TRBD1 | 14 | TGTGCCAGCAGGACACAGGGGGCTAACTATGGCTACACCTTC | CASRTQGANYGYTF
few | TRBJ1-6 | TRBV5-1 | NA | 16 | TGCGCCAGCAGCCCGGCGAAAGGAGGATATAATTCACCCCTCCACTTT | CASSPAKGGYNSPLHF
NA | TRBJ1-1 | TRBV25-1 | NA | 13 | TGTGCCAGCAGTGATCCAGGTGGCGCTGAAGCTTTCTTT | CASSDPGGAEAFF
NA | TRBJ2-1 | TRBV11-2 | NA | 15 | TGTGCCAGCAGCTACCGGGAGTTCCCCTACAATGAGCAGTTCTTC | CASSYREFPYNEQFF
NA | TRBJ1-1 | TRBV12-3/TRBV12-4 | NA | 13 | TGTGCCAGCAGTTTAGGGGGGGAGACTGAAGCTTTCTTT | CASSLGGETEAFF
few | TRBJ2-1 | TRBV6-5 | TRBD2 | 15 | TGTGCCACCCACTCGGGGGGGGTCTCCTACAATGAGCAGTTCTTC | CATHSGGVSYNEQFF
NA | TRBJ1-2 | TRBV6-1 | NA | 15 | TGTGCCAGCAGTGACCACAGGGAGTGGGTCTATGGCTACACCTTC | CASSDHREWVYGYTF
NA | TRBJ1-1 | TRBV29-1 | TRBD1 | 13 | TGCAGCGTTAAGGACAGGGTGAACACTGAAGCTTTCTTT | CSVKDRVNTEAFF
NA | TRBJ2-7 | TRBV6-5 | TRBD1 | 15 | TGTGCCAGCAGTACAGGACAGGGTGTCTCCTACGAGCAGTACTTC | CASSTGQGVSYEQYF
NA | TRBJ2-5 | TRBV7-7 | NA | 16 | TGTGCTAGCAGCCCGACAGCGACTAGAACGTGGGAGACCCAGTACTTC | CASSPTATRTWETQYF
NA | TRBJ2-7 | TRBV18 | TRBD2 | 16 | TGTGCCAGCTCACCGCCTAGCGGGAGTCGTTCCTACGAGCAGTACTTC | CASSPPSGSRSYEQYF
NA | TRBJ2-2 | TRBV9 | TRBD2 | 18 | TGTGCCAGCAAACCACTGGGCGGGAGTTGGGAGAACACCGGGGAGCTGTTTTTT | CASKPLGGSWENTGELFF
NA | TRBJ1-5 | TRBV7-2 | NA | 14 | TGTGCCAGCAGCTTTACAGGCCCCAATCAGCCCCAGCATTTT | CASSFTGPNQPQHF
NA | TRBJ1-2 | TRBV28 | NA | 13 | TGTGCCAGCAGTTTGACTGCCGGGTATGGCTACACCTTC | CASSLTAGYGYTF
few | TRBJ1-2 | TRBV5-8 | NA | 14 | TGTGCCAGCAGCTTAGGTCAGACTGGCTATGGCTACACCTTC | CASSLGQTGYGYTF
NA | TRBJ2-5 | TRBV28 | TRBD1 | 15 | TGTGCCAGCAGCCCCGGCCTCGACAGGGGGGAGACCCAGTACTTC | CASSPGLDRGETQYF
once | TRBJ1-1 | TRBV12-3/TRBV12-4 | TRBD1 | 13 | TGTGCCAGCAGTCGACAGGGTCTAACTGAAGCTTTCTTT | CASSRQGLTEAFF
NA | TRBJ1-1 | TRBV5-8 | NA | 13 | TGTGCCAGCAGAAACAGGGTCCGCACTGAAGCTTTCTTT | CASRNRVRTEAFF
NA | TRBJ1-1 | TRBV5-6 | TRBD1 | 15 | TGTGCCAGCAGCCCGCGGACAGGAAAACACACTGAAGCTTTCTTT | CASSPRTGKHTEAFF
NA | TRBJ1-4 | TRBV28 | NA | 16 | TGTGCCAGCAGTAAAGCGACAGGCGGGAGGGGTGAAAAACTGTTTTTT | CASSKATGGRGEKLFF
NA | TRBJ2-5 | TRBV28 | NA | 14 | TGTGCCAGCAGTTTCGGGGGTCGGTTCGAGACCCAGTACTTC | CASSFGGRFETQYF
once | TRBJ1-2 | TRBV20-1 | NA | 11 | TGCAGTGCTGGACAAGGGGTCGGCTACACCTTC | CSAGQGVGYTF
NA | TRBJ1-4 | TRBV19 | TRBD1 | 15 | TGTGCCAGTAAAGACAGGGCAGCAACTAATGAAAAACTGTTTTTT | CASKDRAATNEKLFF
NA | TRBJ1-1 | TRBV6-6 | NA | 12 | TGTGCCACCGACCGGGGGGCCACTGAAGCTTTCTTT | CATDRGATEAFF
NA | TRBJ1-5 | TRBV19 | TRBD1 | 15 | TGTGCCAGTTCGGGACAGGGGCATGGCAATCAGCCCCAGCATTTT | CASSGQGHGNQPQHF
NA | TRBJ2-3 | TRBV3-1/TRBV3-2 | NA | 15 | TGTGCCAGCAGCCAACGTAACGGAAGGGGAGATACGCAGTATTTT | CASSQRNGRGDTQYF
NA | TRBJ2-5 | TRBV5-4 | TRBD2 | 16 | TGTGCCAGCAGTCGTGGGGTGGCGGGAGGGAGGGAGACCCAGTACTTC | CASSRGVAGGRETQYF
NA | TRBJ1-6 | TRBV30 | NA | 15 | TGTGCCTGGACAGGGAAGAGCTCCTATAATTCACCCCTCCACTTT | CAWTGKSSYNSPLHF
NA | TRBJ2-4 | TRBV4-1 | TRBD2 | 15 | TGCGCCAGCAGCCAAGAACTAGCGGGGGGGCCTATTCAGTACTTC | CASSQELAGGPIQYF
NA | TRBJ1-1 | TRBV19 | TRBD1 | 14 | TGTGCCAGTAGCCTTAGACAGGGGGTAACTGAAGCTTTCTTT | CASSLRQGVTEAFF
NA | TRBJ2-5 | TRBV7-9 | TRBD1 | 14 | TGTGCCAGCAGCCCTAGACAGGGGGAAGAGACCCAGTACTTC | CASSPRQGEETQYF
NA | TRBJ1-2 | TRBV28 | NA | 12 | TGTGCCAGCAGCCTCAGTGCTTATGGCTACACCTTC | CASSLSAYGYTF
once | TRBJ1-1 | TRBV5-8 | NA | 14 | TGTGCCAGCAGACCCCGCGGAGGGCCCACTGAAGCTTTCTTT | CASRPRGGPTEAFF
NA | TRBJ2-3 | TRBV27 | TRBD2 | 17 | TGTGCCAGCAGTTCGGGACTAGCGGGAGTCGGGGCAGATACGCAGTATTTT | CASSSGLAGVGADTQYF